The 31 T cell receptor beta chains reported below all come from one sample, sequenced in a study of T-cell reconstitution after alpha-beta-depleted transplantation in children. The TCRbeta library incorporated unique molecular identifiers. MiXCR was run by TCRdb on the PCR reads, yielding one entry per CDR3 protein. The table has hundreds of thousands of distinct CDR3 sequences, 15% to 20% seen once. The sequencing used PBMCs, mostly from graft donor cells, collected 360 days after TCRalphabeta/CD19-depleted stem cell transplant. The receptors come from a boy younger than two who had a stem cell transplant for Wiskott-Aldrich syndrome, so the T cells may come from the graft donor.

The rearrangement uses TRBV5-1 and TRBJ2-2, with 10 bases identical to TRBD2. The CDR3 runs 17 residues. CDR1 is SGHRS and CDR2 is YFSETQ in the germline V gene. The V and J ends lost 0 bases and 2 bases, in that order; junction bases with no gene match: 4. The CDR3 is CASSLATSGINTGELFF. The CDR3 DNA reads TGCGCCAGCAGCTTGGCAACTAGCGGGATTAACACCGGGGAGCTGTTTTTT.

The chain has TRBV2 and TRBJ2-1; 11 bases line up with TRBD2. J gave up 7 bases and V 7 bases, and 9 bases lay outside the gene matches. CDR3 length equals 15 residues. Germline values: CDR1 SNHLY, CDR2 FYNNEI. The DNA of the CDR3 is TGTGCCAGCACAAATAGCGGGGGGGCTCGGAATGAGCAGTTCTTC. It specifies CASTNSGGARNEQFF.

The CDR3, as DNA: TGCAGTGCTAGGCGACTAGCGGGAGGGCACACGGTGCAGTACTTC. Protein: CSARRLAGGHTVQYF. This rearrangement joins TRBV20-1 to TRBJ2-7; 14 bases agree with TRBD2. CDR1 is DFQATT, CDR2 SNEGSKA, per germline (reference sequence). This CDR3 region has 15 residues. The V segment lost 3 bases and the J segment 9 bases; nucleotides outside the gene matches: 10.

The chain combines TRBV3-1 with TRBJ2-7; D not certain. CDR3 size: 12 residues. CDR1 is LGHDT and CDR2 is YNNKEL in the germline V gene (reference sequence). V lost 10 bases to trimming and J lost 2 bases, with 12 bases between them. The CDR3 reads CATGPSTYEQYF. The CDR3 DNA follows: TGTGCCACCGGACCCAGCACCTACGAGCAGTACTTC.

The J gene is TRBJ2-1, the V gene TRBV6-2 or TRBV6-3, with 10 bases identical to TRBD2. Germline trimming cut 7 bases from V and 3 bases from J; bases unmatched to any gene: 3. The CDR3 totals 14 residues. Germline V gene sequence: CDR1 MNHEY, CDR2 SVGEGT. CDR3 in amino acids: CASKQRGGYNEQFF. In DNA form, the CDR3 reads TGTGCCAGCAAGCAGCGGGGGGGCTACAATGAGCAGTTCTTC.

This clonotype was found a few times. This rearrangement joins TRBV20-1 to TRBJ2-1; D is unclear. The V end lost 6 bases, the J end lost 8 bases, and 17 bases lay between the germline ends. This CDR3 region has 13 residues. Germline V gene data show CDR1 as DFQATT and CDR2 as SNEGSKA (reference sequence). The CDR3 DNA is TGCAGTGCCGAAGCGACCCCTCAATATGAGCAGTTCTTC. The encoded protein is CSAEATPQYEQFF.

This chain uses TRBV19 with TRBJ1-1, with 9 bases matching TRBD1. CDR3 length equals 13 residues. With V trimmed by 4 bases and J by 4 bases, 1 base remained unmatched. The V gene's germline CDR1 is LNHDA and CDR2 SQIVND (reference sequence). The CDR3, as DNA: TGTGCCAGTAGTACGGACAGGGGCACTGAAGCTTTCTTT. Residues: CASSTDRGTEAFF.

The V and J genes are TRBV4-1 and TRBJ2-2, with a weak D call TRBD1 (6 bases). Germline V gene lookup returns CDR1 MGHRA and CDR2 YSYEKL. The V and J ends lost 0 bases and 4 bases respectively, with 12 bases between them. The CDR3 is made up of 16 amino acids. In DNA, the CDR3 is TGCGCCAGCAGCCAAGATCACAGGGCTTTCACCGGGGAGCTGTTTTTT. This gives the protein CASSQDHRAFTGELFF.

The chain links TRBV4-3 to TRBJ2-3; 8 bases are a match to TRBD2. The J segment lost 1 base and the V segment lost 4 bases, leaving 10 bases of the junction unmatched. Germline CDR1 reads LGHNA; CDR2 reads YSLEER. The CDR3 spans 17 residues. CDR3: CASSPGGAASGTDTQYF. CDR3 in DNA: TGCGCCAGCAGCCCGGGAGGGGCAGCGAGCGGCACAGATACGCAGTATTTT.

Ten or more counts support this clonotype. The rearrangement links TRBV18 to TRBJ1-2, with TRBD1 identical over 7 bases. V was clipped by 6 bases and J by 4 bases; unmatched bases: 11. The CDR3 is 15 residues long. From germline, CDR1 is KGHSH and CDR2 LQKENI. CDR3 nucleotides: TGTGCCAGCTCGCTGTTTGGGGACAGCCCCTATGGCTACACCTTC. Translated, it gives CASSLFGDSPYGYTF.

The chain couples TRBV10-3 to TRBJ2-1, with 10 bases identical to TRBD2. There are 16 residues in the CDR3. V was clipped by 11 bases and J by 4 bases; unmatched bases: 14. Germline lookup yields CDR1 ENHRY and CDR2 SYGVKD. CDR3 amino acids: CALSASASGSYNEQFF. CDR3 nucleotide sequence: TGTGCCCTCTCGGCAAGCGCTAGCGGGAGTTACAATGAGCAGTTCTTC.

Concerning this clonotype itself: One end of the junction does not line up with germline, which may come from a read error. CDR3 nucleotides: TGCAGCGTCGAAGCGTGGGATGAAAAACTGTTTTTT. It is translated as CSVEAWDEKLFF. V and J are TRBV29-1 and TRBJ1-4; D remains unclear. The CDR3 consists of 12 residues. In germline, CDR1 is SQVTM, CDR2 ANQGSEA.

The genes are TRBV5-1 and TRBJ2-7; tentatively, D is TRBD1 (6 bases). The CDR3 contains 13 residues. The V and J ends lost 7 bases and 3 bases respectively, with 14 bases between them. Germline-derived CDR1 and CDR2 are SGHRS and YFSETQ. CDR3 in amino acids: CASCDRRLYEQYF. CDR3 bases: TGCGCCAGCTGTGACAGGAGACTCTACGAGCAGTACTTC.

The chain uses TRBV3-1 and TRBJ2-2; perhaps TRBD2 as D (6 bases). The CDR3 runs 15 residues. The germline CDR1 and CDR2 sequences are LGHDT and YNNKEL (reference sequence). The germline V and J ends were trimmed by 6 bases and 4 bases, with 15 bases remaining between them. The CDR3 DNA sequence: TGTGCCAGCAGTCTCAGGGACTTAAGCACCGGGGAGCTGTTTTTT. This gives the protein CASSLRDLSTGELFF.

The rearrangement links TRBV5-1 to TRBJ1-4; 7 bases fit TRBD1. Germline V gene lookup returns CDR1 SGHRS and CDR2 YFSETQ. The CDR3 has 14 amino acids. Trimming removed 5 bases from V and 3 bases from J; junction bases left unmatched: 4. CDR3 bases: TGCGCCAGCAGTAAGGGACAGCCTAATGAAAAACTGTTTTTT. It translates to CASSKGQPNEKLFF. Together with reference TRBV5-1 and TRBJ1-4, the CDR3 gives the full variable domain: KAGVTQTPRYLIKTRGQQVTLSCSPISGHRSVSWYQQTPGQGLQFLFEYFSETQRNKGNFPGRFSGRQFSNSRSEMNVSTLELGDSALYLCASSKGQPNEKLFFGSGTQLSVL.

The V and J genes are TRBV7-8 and TRBJ2-7, with 16 bases identical to TRBD2. Germline V CDR1 and CDR2: SGHVS, FQNEAQ. Trimming at V came to 5 bases and at J to 6 bases, leaving 7 bases not matched to a gene. There are 16 residues in the CDR3. The DNA for the CDR3 is TGTGCCAGCAGCCCGGGACTAGCGGGAGGGTTCGGCGAGCAGTACTTC. Residues: CASSPGLAGGFGEQYF.

The table lists this clonotype with a few counts. J is TRBJ2-1 and V is TRBV18; 10 positions match TRBD1. V dropped 4 bases and J dropped 5; count of bases not matched to a gene: 5. The germline gives CDR1 KGHSH, CDR2 LQKENI. This CDR3 spans 15 amino acids. DNA for the CDR3: TGTGCCAGCTCACATGACAGGGGGCAGAACAATGAGCAGTTCTTC. Translation gives CASSHDRGQNNEQFF.

This sequence joins TRBV4-1 and TRBJ1-2, with D possibly TRBD1 on 5 matching bases. This CDR3 has 15 residues. The germline V gene has CDR1 MGHRA and CDR2 YSYEKL. Deletions cut 5 bases from V and 6 bases from J, with 19 bases between. The chain's CDR3 is CASSSLAGTYHGYTF. The CDR3 coding sequence is TGCGCCAGCAGCTCTCTTGCGGGGACGTACCATGGCTACACCTTC.

This clonotype has only a few counts. The chain employs TRBV24-1 and TRBJ2-1, with D possibly called TRBD1 or TRBD2 (7 bases each). Trimming left V 11 bases short and J 5 bases short, with 18 bases between. Germline assignment: CDR1 KGHDR and CDR2 SFDVKD. This CDR3 is 14 amino acids long. Written as DNA, the CDR3 is TGTGCCAGTTCAGGGGGGGCCGCGAACAATGAGCAGTTCTTC. It specifies CASSGGAANNEQFF.

This sequence joins TRBV3-1 and TRBJ2-7; 13 bases are a match to TRBD2. Germline trimming cut 3 bases from V and 10 bases from J; bases unmatched to any gene: 6. The CDR3 covers 14 residues. Germline assignment: CDR1 LGHDT and CDR2 YNNKEL (reference sequence). Here the CDR3 DNA reads TGTGCCAGCAGCCACAGGACTAGCGGGGGAAAACAGTACTTC. It encodes CASSHRTSGGKQYF.

The chain joins TRBV3-1 to TRBJ2-7, with TRBD1 matching 9 bases. This CDR3 is built from 15 residues. V lost 2 bases to trimming and J lost 2 bases; unmatched junction nucleotides: 4. Per germline, CDR1 LGHDT and CDR2 YNNKEL (reference sequence). The CDR3: CASSQPGQGPYEQYF. CDR3 DNA: TGTGCCAGCAGCCAACCGGGACAGGGTCCCTACGAGCAGTACTTC.

This clonotype was counted only a few times. The V and J genes are TRBV12-3 or TRBV12-4 and TRBJ2-4, with D unresolved. The V end lost 1 base, the J end lost 4 bases, and 14 bases lay between the germline ends. This CDR3 has 16 residues. The CDR3 loop is CASSLGLLDLKNIQYF. The CDR3 DNA sequence: TGTGCCAGCAGTTTAGGGCTGCTAGACCTAAAAAACATTCAGTACTTC.

There are a few counts of this clonotype. V usage is TRBV5-1 and J usage is TRBJ1-1, with D unresolved. Trimming shortened V by 0 bases and J by 5 bases, and 11 bases separated the two germline ends. Germline V gives CDR1 SGHRS, CDR2 YFSETQ. This CDR3 is 14 amino acids long. The CDR3: CASSLGPGGTEAFF. The CDR3, as DNA: TGCGCCAGCAGCTTGGGGCCCGGCGGGACTGAAGCTTTCTTT.

Only a few counts were recorded for this clonotype. The chain carries TRBV10-3 and TRBJ2-7; D call uncertain. The CDR3 loop spans 13 amino acids. Germline V CDR1 and CDR2: ENHRY, SYGVKD. The V end lost 7 bases, the J end lost 0 bases, and 10 bases lay between the germline ends. The CDR3 sequence: CAITLNSSYEQYF. The CDR3 coding sequence is TGTGCCATCACCTTGAATTCCTCCTACGAGCAGTACTTC.

This chain uses TRBV24-1 with TRBJ2-1; TRBD1 matches at 9 bases. Trimming removed 3 bases from V and 4 bases from J; junction bases left unmatched: 6. Germline V gene sequence: CDR1 KGHDR, CDR2 SFDVKD. The CDR3 runs to 16 residues. The CDR3 reads CATSDPPGQGYNEQFF. As DNA, the CDR3 is TGTGCCACCAGTGATCCCCCGGGACAGGGATACAATGAGCAGTTCTTC.

This clonotype was detected a few times. Here the CDR3 reads CASSLQGARSNQPQHF. The CDR3 nucleotides are TGTGCCAGCAGCTTACAAGGGGCCCGGAGCAATCAGCCCCAGCATTTT. The genes are TRBV7-2 and TRBJ1-5; weak D call: TRBD1 (5 bases). The germline gives CDR1 SGHTA, CDR2 FQGNSA. The CDR3 totals 16 residues. Trimming cost V 2 bases and J 1 base, with 12 bases left between them.

This clonotype was picked up many times. The chain combines TRBV24-1 with TRBJ2-4; D remains unclear. CDR1 is KGHDR and CDR2 is SFDVKD in the germline V gene. The CDR3 contains 15 residues. Deletions cut 8 bases from V and 1 base from J, with 14 bases between. This chain's CDR3 is CATTDGSNAKNIQYF. The CDR3 nucleotides are TGTGCCACCACCGACGGGTCGAATGCCAAAAACATTCAGTACTTC.

Many counts were recorded for this clonotype. The chain joins TRBV29-1 to TRBJ2-2; the match to TRBD1 covers 10 bases. V lost 4 bases and J lost 3; bases outside the gene matches: 8. Germline CDR1 SQVTM, CDR2 ANQGSEA. The CDR3 has 16 residues. CDR3 loop: CSVVVVGQGDTGELFF. CDR3 bases: TGCAGCGTTGTCGTTGTAGGACAGGGGGACACCGGGGAGCTGTTTTTT.

This chain links TRBV2 with TRBJ1-4; no clear D gene. The V gene's germline CDR1 is SNHLY and CDR2 FYNNEI. CDR3 length equals 15 residues. Trimming left V 1 base short and J 2 bases short, with 8 bases between. DNA for the CDR3: TGTGCCAGCAGTGAAGTGGGGAATACTAATGAAAAACTGTTTTTT. Protein product: CASSEVGNTNEKLFF.

The V call is TRBV6-1, the J call TRBJ2-2, with no clear D. Looked up from germline, CDR1 is MNHNS and CDR2 is SASEGT. V was shortened by 6 bases and J by 1 base, with 12 bases between the two germline ends. This CDR3 is 15 amino acids long. This chain's CDR3 is CASRSPPRNTGELFF. In nucleotides, the CDR3 is TGTGCCAGCAGGTCCCCCCCCAGGAACACCGGGGAGCTGTTTTTT.

This clonotype was recorded only once. The V and J genes are TRBV4-1 and TRBJ2-7; possibly TRBD1 or TRBD2 for D (5 bases each). Germline CDR1 MGHRA, CDR2 YSYEKL. The CDR3 length is 15 residues. V lost 1 base and J 0 bases, leaving 10 bases between the germline ends. The CDR3 spells CASSQGQRGSYEQYF. CDR3 coding DNA: TGCGCCAGCAGCCAAGGGCAGAGGGGCTCCTACGAGCAGTACTTC.